This record looks at one TCR beta chain sequence and its context. The antigen remains unidentified. The sample is drawn from a study of OX40 agonist ivuxolimab in advanced cancers. Points from the study as a whole: Low levels of normalized T-cell clonal expansion also appeared in some nonresponders. It was not determined which antigens were specifically recognized by the peripheral T cells that had undergone clonal expansion. Both CD4+ and CD8+ T cell populations in blood had undergone clonal expansion by week 6 at 0.1 to 3.0 mg/kg.

Libraries were prepared by immunoSEQ multiplex PCR; TCRdb keeps only in-frame clonotypes and omits some of them. The table shows fewer than 80,000 clones, with about 82% occurring only once. Systemic immunosuppression or autoimmune disease history was grounds to exclude patients. The sequenced sample was CD4+ or CD8+ T cells sorted from blood, obtained in a trial of the OX40 agonist ivuxolimab. This TCR was sampled from an adult with an advanced solid tumor such as melanoma, head and neck, liver or kidney cancer.

DNA for the CDR3: TGTGCCAGCAGCTTGGGGACCCCGGTAGGTGAGCAGTTCTTC. It translates to CASSLGTPVGEQFF. The chain couples TRBV5-8 to TRBJ2-1; D is unresolved. The CDR3 sequence is 14 residues long. V gave up 0 bases and J gave up 9 bases, with 13 bases separating them. Germline CDR1 and CDR2: SGHTS and YDEGEE.